One and the same sample provided the 4 T cell receptor beta chains below, sequenced in a study of T cell responses to AZD1222 COVID-19 vaccine. The assay was immunoSEQ multiplex PCR, and TCRdb's table has in-frame clones only and misses some. The table lists 180,000 or so clones, approximately 92% of them singletons. The sequencing used peripheral blood, collected 28 days after the second dose of the MenACWY control vaccine. These receptors all stem from an adult who received the MenACWY meningococcal vaccine as a control.

The chain combines TRBV5-1 with TRBJ1-4; possibly TRBD1 for D (6 bases). The CDR3 totals 16 residues. CDR1 SGHRS and CDR2 YFSETQ come from the germline V gene. V was pared by 0 bases and J by 7 bases, with 16 bases between. The CDR3 here is CASSLGAGGRREKLFF. As DNA, the CDR3 is TGCGCCAGCAGCTTGGGGGCGGGGGGCCGTCGTGAAAAACTGTTTTTT.

This rearrangement joins TRBV19 to TRBJ2-7, with D possibly matching TRBD2 (5 bases). Germline-derived CDR1 and CDR2 are LNHDA and SQIVND (reference sequence). Between the trimmed V and J ends, which lost 5 bases and 2 bases, there was a span of 13 bases. This CDR3 is built from 14 residues. CDR3 coding DNA: TGTGCCAGTAGTTCCATGACGGGAACCTACGAGCAGTACTTC. It translates to CASSSMTGTYEQYF.

This clone appeared once. J is TRBJ1-2 and V is TRBV6-2 or TRBV6-3; the D gene is possibly TRBD1 (5 bases). The CDR3 covers 13 residues. Trimming cost V 4 bases and J 8 bases, with 14 bases left between them. CDR1 and CDR2 (germline): MNHEY, SVGEGT. DNA for the CDR3: TGTGCCAGCAGTTCTCCGGGACTAGGGGGCTACACCTTC. It translates to CASSSPGLGGYTF.

The V call is TRBV5-4, the J call TRBJ1-2; a weak D match, TRBD1 (5 bases). The germline V and J ends were trimmed by 4 bases and 0 bases, with 10 bases remaining between them. Germline V gives CDR1 SGHNT, CDR2 YYREEE (reference sequence). The CDR3 loop spans 14 amino acids. CDR3 bases: TGTGCCAGCAGCAGGCGGACAACTAACTATGGCTACACCTTC. Its translation is CASSRRTTNYGYTF.